Below are 17 T cell receptor beta chains sequenced from a single sample in a study of T cells in Graves' hyperthyroidism and ophthalmopathy. The investigators amplified TCR beta CDR3 regions from RNA transcripts. In the first-round RT-PCR of the TCR CDR3, the HTBI primer set was used. TCRdb re-analysed the multiplex PCR reads in MiXCR, keeping a single row per CDR3 protein. The sample carries around 250,000 distinct CDR3 sequences, about 14% recorded once. Sequencing input: blood. Every receptor here comes from a middle-aged woman with Graves' hyperthyroidism that later progressed to Graves' ophthalmopathy.

This clonotype was detected many times. The chain employs TRBV6-1 and TRBJ2-7, with TRBD2 matching 11 bases. CDR3 length: 13 amino acids. V dropped 11 bases and J dropped 1; count of bases not matched to a gene: 4. CDR1 is MNHNS and CDR2 is SASEGT in the germline V gene. The chain's CDR3 is CAHGTSGSYEQYF. CDR3 nucleotide sequence: TGTGCCCACGGGACTAGCGGATCCTACGAGCAGTACTTC.

Many counts were recorded for this clonotype. The J gene is TRBJ1-4, the V gene TRBV6-1, with 7 bases lining up with TRBD1. CDR3 length: 16 residues. V lost 6 bases and J lost 0; bases outside the gene matches: 7. Germline CDR1 is MNHNS and CDR2 is SASEGT. CDR3 in amino acids: CASSGGQAPTNEKLFF. CDR3 in DNA: TGTGCCAGCAGCGGCGGACAGGCTCCAACTAATGAAAAACTGTTTTTT.

The chain carries TRBV27 and TRBJ2-3, with 7 bases matching TRBD2. The CDR3 is 14 amino acids. V gave up 4 bases and J gave up 5 bases; unmatched junction bases: 6. The germline gives CDR1 MNHEY, CDR2 SMNVEV (reference sequence). The chain's CDR3 is CASSSSLAGDTQYF. DNA for the CDR3: TGTGCCAGCAGTTCCTCCTTAGCGGGAGATACGCAGTATTTT.

This clonotype was detected many times. The chain is built from TRBV11-2 and TRBJ2-1, with D tentatively TRBD1 or TRBD2 (6 bases each). CDR3 size: 15 residues. V lost 5 bases to trimming and J lost 8 bases, with 19 bases between them. Germline-derived CDR1 and CDR2 are SGHAT and FQNNGV. The CDR3 bases are TGTGCCAGCAGCCGAGGGGGACGGGAGAACTATGAGCAGTTCTTC. It yields the protein CASSRGGRENYEQFF.

The table lists this clonotype with many counts. The chain employs TRBV29-1 and TRBJ2-2; either TRBD1 or TRBD2 may supply D (5 bases each). CDR3 length equals 14 residues. Trimming took off 0 bases at V and 14 bases at J, with 19 bases between the two ends. CDR1 is SQVTM and CDR2 is ANQGSEA in the germline V gene. The CDR3 sequence: CSVEDRRRGRGLFF. The CDR3 coding sequence is TGCAGCGTTGAAGATCGAAGAAGGGGCCGGGGACTGTTTTTT.

This clonotype was picked up many times. The gene calls are TRBV20-1 and TRBJ2-5; maybe TRBD2 (5 bases). The CDR3 is 13 amino acids. The germline V and J ends were trimmed by 5 bases and 5 bases, with 15 bases remaining between them. CDR1 is DFQATT and CDR2 is SNEGSKA in the germline V gene (reference sequence). CDR3 sequence (DNA): TGCAGTGCTCCGGTGGGGAGTTGGGAGACCCAGTACTTC. It translates to CSAPVGSWETQYF.

The chain's CDR3 is CASSEGGTGDYEQYF. CDR3 bases: TGTGCCAGCAGTGAGGGCGGGACAGGGGACTACGAGCAGTACTTC. V is TRBV6-1 and J is TRBJ2-7, with 10 bases that match TRBD1. The CDR3 extends over 15 amino acids. Germline CDR1 MNHNS, CDR2 SASEGT. V shed 3 bases, J shed 3 bases, and the junction held 5 bases outside the gene matches.

This clonotype was observed a few times. The chain recombines TRBV19 with TRBJ1-2; no clear D. The germline V gene has CDR1 LNHDA and CDR2 SQIVND (reference sequence). V was pared by 10 bases and J by 0 bases, with 21 bases between. This CDR3 is built from 16 residues. The CDR3 nucleotides read TGTGCCACCGAGACCCAGCCTGGACGGGCTAACTATGGCTACACCTTC. It encodes CATETQPGRANYGYTF. The complete variable domain, with remaining parts taken from reference TRBV19 and TRBJ1-2, reads DGGITQSPKYLFRKEGQNVTLSCEQNLNHDAMYWYRQDPGQGLRLIYYSQIVNDFQKGDIAEGYSVSREKKESFPLTVTSAQKNPTAFYLCATETQPGRANYGYTFGSGTRLTVV.

This clonotype was recorded many times. The chain employs TRBV7-9 and TRBJ2-7; D gene uncertain. Trimming stripped 1 base from V and 1 base from J, with 11 bases between. Germline CDR1 and CDR2: SEHNR and FQNEAQ (reference sequence). This CDR3 comprises 15 residues. The CDR3 region has the DNA TGTGCCAGCAGCTTAGTTGTAGGGCTTTCCTACGAGCAGTACTTC. It translates to CASSLVVGLSYEQYF.

This clonotype was detected ten times or more. This chain uses TRBV20-1 with TRBJ2-7; D remains ambiguous. Germline V lookup: CDR1 DFQATT, CDR2 SNEGSKA (reference sequence). This CDR3 has 13 residues. The V end lost 1 base, the J end lost 2 bases, and 9 bases lay between the germline ends. The CDR3 DNA reads TGCAGTGCTAGAGGTGTAGGTCCCTACGAGCAGTACTTC. Translating it yields CSARGVGPYEQYF.

This clonotype was seen repeatedly, ten times or more. The chain couples TRBV6-1 to TRBJ2-3; D not resolved. The V and J ends lost 1 base and 4 bases respectively, with 6 bases between them. Germline CDR1 reads MNHNS; CDR2 reads SASEGT. This CDR3 is 13 amino acids long. CDR3 bases: TGTGCCAGCAGTGAAGTGCAGCCAGATACGCAGTATTTT. Its translation: CASSEVQPDTQYF.

This clonotype was seen ten or more times. This chain joins TRBV10-3 and TRBJ2-7; 7 bases map to TRBD1. CDR3 size: 16 residues. Losses at the gene ends were 8 bases for V and 3 bases for J; bases not matched to a gene: 16. Germline assignment: CDR1 ENHRY and CDR2 SYGVKD. CDR3 bases: TGTGCCATCGGGGGTTTAAGACAGGGTCCTCTCTACGAGCAGTACTTC. The encoded protein is CAIGGLRQGPLYEQYF.

This clonotype was seen many times. The chain links TRBV7-9 to TRBJ2-5; D unresolved. Per germline, CDR1 SEHNR and CDR2 FQNEAQ (reference sequence). The CDR3 covers 12 residues. The V end lost 3 bases, the J end lost 5 bases, and 7 bases lay between the germline ends. The CDR3 sequence: CASSLSLETQYF. CDR3 nucleotides: TGTGCCAGCAGCTTGTCTTTGGAGACCCAGTACTTC.

This clonotype was picked up many times. V and J are TRBV14 and TRBJ1-6; TRBD1 matches at 7 bases. The CDR3 covers 17 residues. V was pared by 3 bases and J by 6 bases, with 11 bases of the junction left unmatched. Germline lookup yields CDR1 SGHDN and CDR2 FVKESK. CDR3 in amino acids: CASSHFTGVKGNSPLHF. For the CDR3, the DNA is TGTGCCAGCAGCCATTTTACAGGGGTTAAGGGTAATTCACCCCTCCACTTT.

J is TRBJ1-2 and V is TRBV20-1; 7 bases agree with TRBD1. Germline values: CDR1 DFQATT, CDR2 SNEGSKA (reference sequence). The junction had 6 bases not matched to a gene; V was cut back by 5 bases and J by 3 bases. The CDR3 runs 13 residues. The CDR3 region is CSAFRQGYYGYTF. The DNA for the CDR3 is TGCAGTGCTTTTCGACAGGGATACTATGGCTACACCTTC.

The genes are TRBV2 and TRBJ1-3; perhaps TRBD1 as D (5 bases). V lost 3 bases and J 0 bases, leaving 15 bases between the germline ends. The CDR3 is 17 amino acids. Germline V gives CDR1 SNHLY, CDR2 FYNNEI. This CDR3 is CASSEGSGHISGNTIYF. DNA of the CDR3: TGTGCCAGCAGTGAGGGTTCAGGACATATCTCTGGAAACACCATATATTTT.

V and J are TRBV4-1 and TRBJ1-3; 9 bases line up with TRBD1. The CDR3 has 14 residues. With 2 bases clipped from V and 8 bases from J, the junction kept 4 bases outside the gene matches. The germline V gene encodes CDR1 MGHRA and CDR2 YSYEKL. Written as DNA, the CDR3 is TGCGCCAGCAGCCAAAAGACAGGGGGTCACACCATATATTTT. This sequence encodes CASSQKTGGHTIYF.